What follows are 32 T cell receptor beta chains derived from one specimen sequenced in a study of T-cell memory formation after mild COVID-19 listed by TCRdb under 2021. Library construction relied on 5' RACE. Sequencing instrument: Illumina NovaSeq 6000. TCRdb itself trimmed the public reads at Q25 with fastp, ran MiXCR and retained productive beta chains. One record per CDR3 amino acid sequence lists the most common genes and DNA. For this sample the table gives just under 150,000 distinct CDR3 sequences, of which 19% were detected only once. The ten biggest clones cover around 2.4% of the sample. The sequencing input was PBMCs or a T cell subset sorted from them (not recorded which). The source of these receptors is an adult woman who had mild COVID-19 (a few samples of this study predate the infection). The sample titles of this study are shuffled in the database, so cell type and time point are left out; the donor was told from shared clones.

V gene TRBV15 combines with J gene TRBJ2-4; unclear D gene. V was pared by 5 bases and J by 4 bases, with 24 bases between. The CDR3 length is 18 residues. CDR1 and CDR2 (germline): LNHNV, YYDKDF (reference sequence). The CDR3 DNA reads TGTGCCACCAGCGAATGGGGTGGGCAGCTACCGCAAAAAAACATTCAGTACTTC. It is translated as CATSEWGGQLPQKNIQYF.

This clonotype was seen a few times. The J gene is TRBJ2-7, the V gene TRBV29-1; D is perhaps TRBD1 (5 bases). The CDR3 is made up of 13 amino acids. Trimming left V 1 base short and J 7 bases short, with 14 bases between. Germline CDR1 reads SQVTM; CDR2 reads ANQGSEA. The CDR3 sequence: CSVEGSGYGEQYF. The CDR3 DNA is TGCAGCGTTGAAGGGTCAGGGTACGGTGAGCAGTACTTC.

The V and J genes are TRBV12-3 or TRBV12-4 and TRBJ2-3; TRBD2 agrees at 12 bases. The junction had 5 bases not matched to a gene; V was cut back by 6 bases and J by 1 base. The CDR3 spans 16 residues. The CDR3 DNA reads as TGTGCCAGCAGCCTGACTAGCGGGGGAGGCACAGATACGCAGTATTTT. Its translation is CASSLTSGGGTDTQYF.

In this sample, this clonotype turned up a few times. The J gene is TRBJ2-7, the V gene TRBV12-3 or TRBV12-4; possible D gene TRBD2, 6 bases. Trimming cost V 1 base and J 4 bases, with 8 bases left between them. The CDR3 totals 13 residues. The CDR3 spells CASSLVAEYEQYF. The CDR3 DNA sequence: TGTGCCAGCAGTTTAGTAGCGGAGTACGAGCAGTACTTC.

This clonotype was picked up a small number of times. V is TRBV7-2 and J is TRBJ2-5, with 13 bases fitting TRBD2. The trim removed 5 bases at V and 5 bases at J, leaving 5 bases unmatched. The CDR3 contains 15 residues. CDR1 is SGHTA, CDR2 FQGNSA, per germline. The CDR3 sequence: CASSPLTSGRETQYF. The DNA for the CDR3 is TGTGCCAGCAGCCCCCTGACTAGCGGGAGGGAGACCCAGTACTTC.

The V and J genes are TRBV29-1 and TRBJ1-2; tentative D call: TRBD1 (6 bases). The germline V gene has CDR1 SQVTM and CDR2 ANQGSEA. The V gene lost 7 bases and the J gene lost 5 bases, with 20 bases spanning the gap. The CDR3 has 14 residues. CDR3 bases: TGCAGCGCCAAGTTACAATGGGGGCCATATGGCTACACCTTC. This codes for CSAKLQWGPYGYTF. Full variable domain (missing parts from reference TRBV29-1 and TRBJ1-2): SAVISQKPSRDICQRGTSLTIQCQVDSQVTMMFWYRQQPGQSLTLIATANQGSEATYESGFVIDKFPISRPNLTFSTLTVSNMSPEDSSIYLCSAKLQWGPYGYTFGSGTRLTVV.

The chain couples TRBV12-3 or TRBV12-4 to TRBJ1-1; D perhaps matches TRBD1 (5 bases). V was trimmed by 3 bases and J by 6 bases, leaving 17 bases between them. The length of the CDR3 is 15 residues. This CDR3 reads CASSFILVGGAEAFF. The DNA for the CDR3 is TGTGCCAGCAGTTTTATTCTCGTCGGGGGGGCTGAAGCTTTCTTT.

This chain links TRBV29-1 with TRBJ2-5, with TRBD1 matching over 7 bases. Germline lookup yields CDR1 SQVTM and CDR2 ANQGSEA. The CDR3 spans 12 residues. The V gene end was trimmed by 4 bases and the J gene end by 4 bases; junction bases not matched to a gene: 3. CDR3 in amino acids: CSVGPGGETQYF. CDR3 nucleotide sequence: TGCAGCGTTGGACCAGGGGGAGAGACCCAGTACTTC.

This clonotype was observed a handful of times. The chain employs TRBV11-2 and TRBJ2-1, with 8 bases fitting TRBD1. V lost 5 bases, J lost 7 bases, and 16 bases stayed unmatched. This CDR3 contains 17 residues. Germline loops: CDR1 SGHAT, CDR2 FQNNGV. The CDR3 spells CASSPLRGQGRRNEQFF. CDR3 DNA: TGTGCCAGCAGCCCACTCCGCGGACAGGGACGGAGGAATGAGCAGTTCTTC.

The V gene is TRBV6-5, the J gene TRBJ1-3; D might be TRBD1 (5 bases). The CDR3 sequence is 15 residues long. Per the germline V gene, CDR1 is MNHEY and CDR2 is SVGAGI. V was cut by 6 bases and J by 4 bases, with 16 bases left in between. CDR3 in amino acids: CASSLQGGRGNTIYF. CDR3 DNA: TGTGCCAGCAGCCTCCAGGGTGGAAGAGGAAACACCATATATTTT.

This chain connects TRBV6-1 to TRBJ2-2, with D tentatively TRBD1 or TRBD2 (6 bases each). The germline CDR1 and CDR2 sequences are MNHNS and SASEGT. V lost 6 bases and J 7 bases, leaving 12 bases between the germline ends. The CDR3 runs to 13 residues. CDR3: CASRQGGIGELFF. The CDR3 DNA is TGTGCCAGCAGACAGGGCGGGATCGGGGAGCTGTTTTTT.

This chain uses TRBV5-5 with TRBJ1-2, with D possibly matching TRBD1 (5 bases). Germline V gives CDR1 SGHKS, CDR2 YYEKEE (reference sequence). V was trimmed by 4 bases and J by 5 bases, leaving 18 bases between them. The CDR3 contains 15 residues. As DNA, the CDR3 is TGTGCCAGCAGCCTCCCTGGGACGGCTACTTATGGCTACACCTTC. It encodes CASSLPGTATYGYTF.

The rearrangement joins TRBV24-1 to TRBJ2-1; D is unresolved. V lost 3 bases and J lost 7, with 6 bases in between. The CDR3 has 12 residues. Germline CDR1 reads KGHDR; CDR2 reads SFDVKD. The CDR3 bases are TGTGCCACCAGTGATCCAATAAATGAGCAGTTCTTC. Its translation: CATSDPINEQFF.

The chain has TRBV30 and TRBJ2-5; TRBD1 matches at 7 bases. The CDR3 has 13 residues. V was pared by 3 bases and J by 2 bases, with 3 bases of the junction left unmatched. The V gene's germline CDR1 is GTSNPN and CDR2 SVGIG (reference sequence). The DNA of the CDR3 is TGTGCCTGGAGGAACAGGGGACAAGAGACCCAGTACTTC. Translating it yields CAWRNRGQETQYF. Full variable domain (remainder filled in from reference TRBV30 and TRBJ2-5): SQTIHQWPATLVQPVGSPLSLECTVEGTSNPNLYWYRQAAGRGLQLLFYSVGIGQISSEVPQNLSASRPQDRQFILSSKKLLLSDSGFYLCAWRNRGQETQYFGPGTRLLVL.

This clonotype appeared many times. The chain is built from TRBV4-2 and TRBJ2-3; 15 bases map to TRBD2. The CDR3 contains 15 residues. Germline CDR1 and CDR2: LGHNA and YNFKEQ. The ends lost 4 bases at V and 5 bases at J; junction bases unmatched: 1. The CDR3 here is CASSPGLAGGDTQYF. CDR3 nucleotide sequence: TGTGCCAGCAGCCCGGGACTAGCGGGAGGAGATACGCAGTATTTT.

Ten or more counts support this clonotype. The V gene is TRBV24-1, the J gene TRBJ2-2; the D gene is possibly TRBD2 (5 bases). The CDR3 is 13 residues long. Germline-derived CDR1 and CDR2 are KGHDR and SFDVKD. Trimming cost V 8 bases and J 7 bases, with 13 bases left between them. Here the CDR3 DNA reads TGTGCCACCATGGAGGAATGGGGCGGGGAGCTGTTTTTT. It encodes CATMEEWGGELFF.

This clonotype was counted a few times. The gene calls are TRBV20-1 and TRBJ1-4; D gene unclear. The CDR3 contains 13 residues. Germline V gives CDR1 DFQATT, CDR2 SNEGSKA (reference sequence). The V gene lost 1 base and the J gene lost 5 bases, with 8 bases spanning the gap. CDR3 amino acids: CSARVSSNEKLFF. The DNA of the CDR3 is TGCAGTGCTAGAGTCAGTTCGAATGAAAAACTGTTTTTT.

A few counts support this clonotype. The genes are TRBV29-1 and TRBJ1-1, with D possibly being TRBD1 (6 bases). Germline assignment: CDR1 SQVTM and CDR2 ANQGSEA. The CDR3 length is 13 residues. CDR3 nucleotide sequence: TGCAGTGGGGTCCGCAGGGGCCGGACTGAAGCTTTCTTT. Translation gives CSGVRRGRTEAFF.

This clonotype turned up a few times. The chain has TRBV6-1 and TRBJ1-2; D uncertain. Germline V lookup: CDR1 MNHNS, CDR2 SASEGT. V dropped 0 bases and J dropped 4 bases, with 12 bases sitting between them. The CDR3 contains 15 residues. CDR3 nucleotide sequence: TGTGCCAGCAGTGAAGCCGGGGTGATCCCCTATGGCTACACCTTC. It yields the protein CASSEAGVIPYGYTF.

This clonotype appeared a few times. The chain joins TRBV12-3 or TRBV12-4 to TRBJ1-1; TRBD1 agrees at 8 bases. The CDR3 totals 17 residues. With 6 bases clipped from V and 0 bases from J, the junction kept 12 bases outside the gene matches. The CDR3 DNA follows: TGTGCCAGCAGACCCTCCCCCTGGACAGGGCTGAACACTGAAGCTTTCTTT. Its translation: CASRPSPWTGLNTEAFF.

The chain joins TRBV14 to TRBJ2-7; 7 nucleotides match TRBD1. The CDR3 extends over 15 amino acids. V gave up 4 bases and J gave up 1 base; unmatched junction bases: 7. CDR1 is SGHDN and CDR2 is FVKESK in the germline V gene. As DNA, the CDR3 is TGTGCCAGCAGCCTTAGGGACAGTCGTTCCTACGAGCAGTACTTC. This encodes CASSLRDSRSYEQYF.

V is TRBV18 and J is TRBJ1-1, with 10 bases that match TRBD1. V lost 4 bases to trimming and J lost 0 bases; unmatched junction nucleotides: 5. The germline gives CDR1 KGHSH, CDR2 LQKENI. The CDR3 has 16 residues. The DNA for the CDR3 is TGTGCCAGCTCACGCACGGGACAGGGGCTGAACACTGAAGCTTTCTTT. Translating it yields CASSRTGQGLNTEAFF. The full variable domain, with the rest looked up from reference TRBV18 and TRBJ1-1, is NAGVMQNPRHLVRRRGQEARLRCSPMKGHSHVYWYRQLPEEGLKFMVYLQKENIIDESGMPKERFSAEFPKEGPSILRIQQVVRGDSAAYFCASSRTGQGLNTEAFFGQGTRLTVV.

The CDR3 coding sequence is TGTGCCACCAGCATTGGCCCCTGGGAGACCCAGTACTTC. Translation: CATSIGPWETQYF. The chain joins TRBV15 to TRBJ2-5; no clear D gene. The germline gives CDR1 LNHNV, CDR2 YYDKDF (reference sequence). V shed 4 bases and J shed 5 bases, with 11 bases lying between them. CDR3 length: 13 residues.

The chain joins TRBV18 to TRBJ2-1; TRBD2 matches 10 bases. This CDR3 comprises 15 residues. V lost 6 bases to trimming and J lost 2 bases; unmatched junction nucleotides: 4. Germline values: CDR1 KGHSH, CDR2 LQKENI. The CDR3 loop reads CASSPAGGPYNEQFF. The CDR3 DNA is TGTGCCAGCTCCCCAGCGGGAGGGCCCTACAATGAGCAGTTCTTC.

This clonotype came up a few times. The V and J genes are TRBV7-2 and TRBJ2-5; TRBD2 agrees at 7 bases. The junction had 5 bases not matched to a gene; V was cut back by 4 bases and J by 3 bases. This CDR3 region has 14 residues. Germline V gene sequence: CDR1 SGHTA, CDR2 FQGNSA. The CDR3 reads CASSSGGSEETQYF. As DNA, the CDR3 is TGTGCCAGCAGCTCGGGGGGATCTGAAGAGACCCAGTACTTC.

This clonotype showed up just a few times. V usage is TRBV29-1 and J usage is TRBJ1-1; a possible D gene is TRBD1 (6 bases). CDR3 length equals 14 residues. V was cut by 7 bases and J by 4 bases, with 19 bases left in between. Germline V gene data show CDR1 as SQVTM and CDR2 as ANQGSEA. CDR3 residues: CSAVRQALGTEAFF. The CDR3 DNA reads TGCAGCGCCGTCAGACAGGCCCTGGGCACTGAAGCTTTCTTT.

In its sample, this clonotype was seen a few times. The genes are TRBV7-9 and TRBJ2-5, with unresolved D. The CDR3 consists of 14 residues. Trimming removed 2 bases at V and 2 bases at J, with 9 bases between. CDR1 SEHNR and CDR2 FQNEAQ come from the germline V gene (reference sequence). The DNA for the CDR3 is TGTGCCAGCAGCTTAAGCCACACGCAAGAGACCCAGTACTTC. Translating gives CASSLSHTQETQYF.

The gene calls are TRBV13 and TRBJ1-1; D gene uncertain. In germline, CDR1 is PRHDT, CDR2 FYEKMQ (reference sequence). V was shortened by 5 bases and J by 4 bases, with 14 bases between the two germline ends. This CDR3 comprises 14 residues. This CDR3 is CASSLTWGSTEAFF. The CDR3, as DNA: TGTGCCAGCAGCCTCACCTGGGGAAGCACTGAAGCTTTCTTT.

The sample holds a few counts of this clonotype. The genes are TRBV5-4 and TRBJ2-1; 13 bases match TRBD2. The CDR3 runs 18 residues. Germline CDR1 and CDR2: SGHNT and YYREEE (reference sequence). Trimming cost V 1 base and J 7 bases; bases outside gene matches: 11. The CDR3 protein is CASSLRGTSGKSRNEQFF. CDR3 nucleotide sequence: TGTGCCAGCAGCTTGCGAGGGACTAGCGGGAAGTCGCGGAATGAGCAGTTCTTC.

This clonotype turned up a few times. The junction does not match germline at one end; this may be a read error. V usage is TRBV7-3 and J usage is TRBJ2-2, with D perhaps being TRBD1 or TRBD2 (5 bases each). The germline V gene has CDR1 SGHTA and CDR2 FQGTGA. The CDR3 runs 16 residues. CDR3 protein: CASSAKGTANSGELFF. CDR3 bases: TGTGCCAGCAGCGCTAAAGGGACGGCTAACAGCGGGGAGCTGTTTTTT.

This clonotype appeared a few times. The chain combines TRBV7-2 with TRBJ2-3; D is ambiguous. Germline V gene sequence: CDR1 SGHTA, CDR2 FQGNSA. The CDR3 is 13 amino acids. V lost 5 bases, J lost 4 bases, and 10 bases lay in between. The DNA for the CDR3 is TGTGCCAGCAGCGCCTTTTTGGCAGATACGCAGTATTTT. Protein: CASSAFLADTQYF. The full variable domain, with the rest looked up from reference TRBV7-2 and TRBJ2-3, is GAGVSQSPSNKVTEKGKDVELRCDPISGHTALYWYRQSLGQGLEFLIYFQGNSAPDKSGLPSDRFSAERTGGSVSTLTIQRTQQEDSAVYLCASSAFLADTQYFGPGTRLTVL.

The CDR3, as DNA: TGCAGTGCCCTCCCGACTAGCGGGAGGCAAATGGAGACCCAGTACTTC. This sequence encodes CSALPTSGRQMETQYF. This chain links TRBV20-1 with TRBJ2-5; 13 bases line up with TRBD2. The CDR3 runs 16 residues. Germline assignment: CDR1 DFQATT and CDR2 SNEGSKA (reference sequence). V gave up 6 bases and J gave up 5 bases; unmatched junction bases: 12.